A single sample is the source of the 17 T cell receptor beta chains below, sequenced in a study of beta chain features in type 1 diabetes. Every bit of the isolated RNA underwent reverse transcription, so sequencing read expressed TCRB transcripts. Profiled with immunoSEQ multiplex PCR; TCRdb holds only in-frame clones, not every one. Of 130,000 to 150,000 clones listed, 48% are singletons. The specimen was Tregs from blood. The source is a man younger than 30 in good health.

This clone showed up just a few times. The CDR3 DNA sequence: TGTGCCAGCTCACCCCTCGGCGGGAACACTGAAGCTTTCTTT. It specifies CASSPLGGNTEAFF. This chain links TRBV18 with TRBJ1-1, with no clear D. Germline CDR1 reads KGHSH; CDR2 reads LQKENI. The V end lost 3 bases, the J end lost 1 base, and 9 bases lay between the germline ends. This CDR3 is built from 14 residues.

The V and J genes are TRBV10-3 and TRBJ1-2; TRBD1 agrees at 10 bases. In germline, CDR1 is ENHRY, CDR2 SYGVKD. The J segment lost 8 bases and the V segment lost 3 bases, leaving 6 bases of the junction unmatched. The length of the CDR3 is 14 residues. Here the CDR3 reads CAISDLGQGGGYTF. The CDR3 DNA follows: TGTGCCATCAGTGATCTAGGACAGGGGGGGGGCTACACCTTC.

The J gene is TRBJ2-7, the V gene TRBV11-2; D remains unclear. V was clipped by 0 bases and J by 2 bases, with 8 bases between them. This CDR3 comprises 14 residues. Germline V CDR1 and CDR2: SGHAT, FQNNGV. The CDR3 DNA reads TGTGCCAGCAGCTTAGATCGCGGCACCTACGAGCAGTACTTC. It codes for CASSLDRGTYEQYF.

The chain combines TRBV4-1 with TRBJ2-4; D uncertain. The CDR3 runs 20 residues. The germline V and J ends were trimmed by 4 bases and 0 bases, with 25 bases remaining between them. Germline values: CDR1 MGHRA, CDR2 YSYEKL. CDR3 DNA sequence: TGCGCCAGCAGCCCTATCCCAGGTTTAGTTGTTGGATTAGCCAAAAACATTCAGTACTTC. Residues: CASSPIPGLVVGLAKNIQYF.

The chain couples TRBV30 to TRBJ2-3; D is undetermined. Per the germline V gene, CDR1 is GTSNPN and CDR2 is SVGIG (reference sequence). Trimming shortened V by 0 bases and J by 5 bases, and 6 bases separated the two germline ends. The CDR3 spans 12 residues. CDR3 in DNA: TGTGCCTGGAGTGTACTGCGAGATACGCAGTATTTT. It encodes CAWSVLRDTQYF.

The sample holds a few counts of this clone. The chain is built from TRBV19 and TRBJ2-1; D might be TRBD1 (8 bases). From germline, CDR1 is LNHDA and CDR2 SQIVND (reference sequence). Trimming cost V 10 bases and J 9 bases, with 19 bases left between them. There are 13 residues in the CDR3. CDR3 sequence: CATGQGTSAEQFF. The CDR3 DNA reads as TGTGCCACAGGACAGGGAACTAGCGCTGAGCAGTTCTTC.

This sequence joins TRBV30 and TRBJ1-2; no definite D call. Germline-derived CDR1 and CDR2 are GTSNPN and SVGIG (reference sequence). This CDR3 comprises 13 residues. V was trimmed by 1 base and J by 3 bases, leaving 9 bases between them. This CDR3 reads CAWSGGEYYGYTF. The CDR3 bases are TGTGCCTGGAGTGGCGGCGAATACTATGGCTACACCTTC. The full variable domain, in which reference TRBV30 and TRBJ1-2 provide the parts outside the CDR3, is SQTIHQWPATLVQPVGSPLSLECTVEGTSNPNLYWYRQAAGRGLQLLFYSVGIGQISSEVPQNLSASRPQDRQFILSSKKLLLSDSGFYLCAWSGGEYYGYTFGSGTRLTVV.

This clone was recorded a few times. V is TRBV15 and J is TRBJ2-5, with unresolved D. CDR1 LNHNV and CDR2 YYDKDF come from the germline V gene (reference sequence). Trimming removed 5 bases at V and 5 bases at J, with 9 bases between. The CDR3 runs to 12 residues. CDR3 loop: CATSPARETQYF. The CDR3 bases are TGTGCCACCAGCCCAGCGAGGGAGACCCAGTACTTC.

This clone appeared many times. The rearrangement uses TRBV10-3 and TRBJ2-6; TRBD1 might be the D (6 bases). Germline V gene lookup returns CDR1 ENHRY and CDR2 SYGVKD. The CDR3 length is 15 residues. V shed 4 bases and J shed 7 bases, with 14 bases lying between them. This CDR3 reads CAISALQGTANVLTF. The DNA for the CDR3 is TGTGCCATCAGTGCTTTACAGGGTACAGCCAACGTCCTGACTTTC.

The DNA for the CDR3 is TGTGCCAGGGGAGGGACCACGCCCTACGAGCAGTACTTC. This gives the protein CARGGTTPYEQYF. J is TRBJ2-7 and V is TRBV2; TRBD2 matches 7 bases. Germline V gene sequence: CDR1 SNHLY, CDR2 FYNNEI. V dropped 9 bases and J dropped 2; count of bases not matched to a gene: 7. The CDR3 covers 13 residues. Combining the CDR3 with reference TRBV2 and TRBJ2-7 gives the whole variable domain EPEVTQTPSHQVTQMGQEVILRCVPISNHLYFYWYRQILGQKVEFLVSFYNNEISEKSEIFDDQFSVERPDGSNFTLKIRSTKLEDSAMYFCARGGTTPYEQYFGPGTRLTVT.

This chain joins TRBV7-6 and TRBJ1-1; D is ambiguous. Between the trimmed V and J ends, which lost 5 bases and 1 base, there was a span of 8 bases. There are 13 residues in the CDR3. CDR1 and CDR2 (germline): SGHVS, FNYEAQ. This chain's CDR3 is CASSQNTNTEAFF. The DNA for the CDR3 is TGTGCCAGCAGCCAGAATACGAACACTGAAGCTTTCTTT.

V is TRBV25-1 and J is TRBJ1-1, with 7 bases matching TRBD1. Germline V lookup: CDR1 MGHDK, CDR2 SYGVNS. J lost 11 bases, V lost 5 bases, and 11 bases had no gene match. This CDR3 has 13 amino acids. The CDR3 DNA follows: TGTGCCAGCAGTCGACAGAACAGGGGAAGGGCTTTCTTT. Translating gives CASSRQNRGRAFF.

V usage is TRBV6-5 and J usage is TRBJ1-2; weak D call: TRBD1 (6 bases). Trimming cost V 1 base and J 8 bases, with 8 bases left between them. The CDR3 is 12 residues long. In germline, CDR1 is MNHEY, CDR2 SVGAGI. CDR3 sequence (DNA): TGTGCCAGCAGTTACTTGGGGGCGGGCTACACCTTC. Translating gives CASSYLGAGYTF.

This clone turned up a few times. The rearrangement joins TRBV30 to TRBJ2-7; 9 nucleotides align to TRBD1. Germline CDR1 reads GTSNPN; CDR2 reads SVGIG (reference sequence). This CDR3 has 19 amino acids. After removal of 3 bases from V and 3 bases from J, the junction contained 21 bases not matched to a gene. The CDR3 DNA follows: TGTGCCTGGAGCCTCCCGGGACAGGGCTTCGTTATGCGGCTCTACGAGCAGTACTTC. It codes for CAWSLPGQGFVMRLYEQYF.

The rearrangement joins TRBV7-2 to TRBJ2-7; TRBD2 agrees at 12 bases. The germline gives CDR1 SGHTA, CDR2 FQGNSA. V lost 1 base, J lost 5 bases, and 3 bases stayed unmatched. The CDR3 length is 15 residues. The CDR3 region has the DNA TGTGCCAGCAGCTTAGTGGCTAGCGGGAGGGACGAGCAGTACTTC. Protein product: CASSLVASGRDEQYF. Full variable domain (missing parts from reference TRBV7-2 and TRBJ2-7): GAGVSQSPSNKVTEKGKDVELRCDPISGHTALYWYRQSLGQGLEFLIYFQGNSAPDKSGLPSDRFSAERTGGSVSTLTIQRTQQEDSAVYLCASSLVASGRDEQYFGPGTRLTVT.

The rearrangement uses TRBV4-3 and TRBJ1-5; the D gene is possibly TRBD1 (6 bases). This CDR3 is built from 15 residues. Trimming removed 5 bases at V and 7 bases at J, with 18 bases between. Germline V gene data show CDR1 as LGHNA and CDR2 as YSLEER. Here the CDR3 reads CASSEQGSPKQPQHF. CDR3 nucleotides: TGCGCCAGCAGCGAACAGGGTTCCCCTAAGCAGCCCCAGCATTTT.

This clone showed up just a few times. This chain connects TRBV10-3 to TRBJ1-1; TRBD1 might be the D (5 bases). The CDR3 has 13 amino acids. From germline, CDR1 is ENHRY and CDR2 SYGVKD. V was pared by 8 bases and J by 0 bases, with 10 bases between. This chain's CDR3 is CAIRGDLNTEAFF. The CDR3 DNA reads as TGTGCCATCCGGGGGGATTTGAACACTGAAGCTTTCTTT.